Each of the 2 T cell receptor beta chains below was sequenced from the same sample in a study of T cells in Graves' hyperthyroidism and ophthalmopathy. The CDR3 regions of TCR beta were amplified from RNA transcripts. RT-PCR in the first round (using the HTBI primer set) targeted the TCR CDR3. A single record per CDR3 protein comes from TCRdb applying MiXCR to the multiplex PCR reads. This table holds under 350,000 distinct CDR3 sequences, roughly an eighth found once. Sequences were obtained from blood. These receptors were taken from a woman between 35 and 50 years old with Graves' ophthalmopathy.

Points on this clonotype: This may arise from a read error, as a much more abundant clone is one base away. DNA for the CDR3: TGTGCCAGCTGGTCCCTCGGCGGGACTGAAGCTTTCTTT. The encoded protein is CASWSLGGTEAFF. The chain recombines TRBV28 with TRBJ1-1, with D unresolved. CDR1 is MDHEN and CDR2 is SYDVKM in the germline V gene. CDR3 length: 13 residues. Trimming pared 8 bases from V and 5 bases from J, leaving 15 bases between.

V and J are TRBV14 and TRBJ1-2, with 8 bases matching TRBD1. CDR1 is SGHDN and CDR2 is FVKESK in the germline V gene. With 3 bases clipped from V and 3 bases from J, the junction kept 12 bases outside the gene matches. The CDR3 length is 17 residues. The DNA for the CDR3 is TGTGCCAGCAGCCACCTAGTCCTCAGGGGGCGCGACTATGGCTACACCTTC. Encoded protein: CASSHLVLRGRDYGYTF.